The 11 T cell receptor beta chains reported below all come from one sample, sequenced in a study of T cells in Graves' hyperthyroidism and ophthalmopathy. TCR beta CDR3 sequences were amplified from RNA transcripts. Researchers ran a first-round RT-PCR on the TCR CDR3 using the HTBI primer set. TCRdb reprocessed the multiplex PCR reads via MiXCR and lists one record per CDR3 protein. The sample includes 500,000 to 700,000 distinct CDR3 sequences, 16% of them seen just once. Specimen: blood. The receptors come from a woman under 30 with Graves' hyperthyroidism.

This clonotype was picked up many times. The V gene is TRBV7-2, the J gene TRBJ2-5, with 8 nucleotides matching TRBD1. This CDR3 is 15 amino acids long. The germline V gene encodes CDR1 SGHTA and CDR2 FQGNSA. V lost 5 bases, J lost 2 bases, and 7 bases stayed unmatched. Written as DNA, the CDR3 is TGTGCCAGCAGCCGTGACAGGGGTCGGCAAGAGACCCAGTACTTC. Amino acid sequence: CASSRDRGRQETQYF.

The chain couples TRBV28 to TRBJ2-5; 16 nucleotides align to TRBD2. Per germline, CDR1 MDHEN and CDR2 SYDVKM. The ends lost 6 bases at V and 4 bases at J; junction bases unmatched: 11. The CDR3 runs to 18 residues. CDR3 nucleotides: TGTGCCAGCAGCCGACCTTACGGGACTAGCGGGAGGGGAGAGACCCAGTACTTC. This gives the protein CASSRPYGTSGRGETQYF.

This clonotype was counted many times. The gene calls are TRBV11-3 and TRBJ1-1, with D maybe TRBD1 (5 bases). V was cut by 5 bases and J by 0 bases, with 10 bases left in between. Germline loops: CDR1 SGHNT, CDR2 YENEEA. The CDR3 totals 14 residues. The CDR3 reads CASSPQDMNTEAFF. The DNA for the CDR3 is TGTGCCAGCAGCCCCCAGGACATGAACACTGAAGCTTTCTTT.

The V call is TRBV28, the J call TRBJ2-7; no clear D. Between the trimmed V and J ends, which lost 7 bases and 7 bases, there was a span of 14 bases. This CDR3 comprises 12 residues. Germline assignment: CDR1 MDHEN and CDR2 SYDVKM. The CDR3 bases are TGTGCCAGCACTCTAGGGAATGAGGAGCAGTACTTC. Translated, it gives CASTLGNEEQYF.

This clonotype turned up a few times. V is TRBV7-2 and J is TRBJ2-4; a weak D match, TRBD1 (6 bases). The germline gives CDR1 SGHTA, CDR2 FQGNSA. Between the trimmed V and J ends, which lost 4 bases and 0 bases, there was a span of 13 bases. The CDR3 contains 16 residues. CDR3 region: CASSWGYRVAKNIQYF. Written as DNA, the CDR3 is TGTGCCAGCAGCTGGGGGTACAGGGTAGCCAAAAACATTCAGTACTTC.

A few counts support this clonotype. Being one base from a much bigger clone, this may be a read error. In DNA, the CDR3 is TGTGCCAGCAGGGAAAGGGCTAGCGGGAGAACGGATGAGCAGTTCTTC. Translated: CASRERASGRTDEQFF. The J gene is TRBJ2-1, the V gene TRBV2; 10 bases are shared with TRBD2. Germline-derived CDR1 and CDR2 are SNHLY and FYNNEI. The CDR3 sequence is 16 residues long. J lost 8 bases, V lost 6 bases, and 13 bases had no gene match.

V is TRBV6-1 and J is TRBJ2-6; TRBD2 might be the D (6 bases). Looked up from germline, CDR1 is MNHNS and CDR2 is SASEGT. The CDR3 has 18 amino acids. V dropped 5 bases and J dropped 0 bases, with 17 bases sitting between them. CDR3 amino acids: CASSPGGLSRSGANVLTF. The DNA for the CDR3 is TGTGCCAGCAGTCCCGGGGGATTGTCACGCTCTGGGGCCAACGTCCTGACTTTC.

The J gene is TRBJ2-1, the V gene TRBV5-1; D is uncertain. Germline loops: CDR1 SGHRS, CDR2 YFSETQ. The V end lost 4 bases, the J end lost 0 bases, and 11 bases lay between the germline ends. This CDR3 has 15 amino acids. The CDR3 region is CASSTNTGSYNEQFF. DNA of the CDR3: TGCGCCAGCAGCACAAACACCGGCTCCTACAATGAGCAGTTCTTC.

V and J are TRBV5-5 and TRBJ1-5; tentative D call: TRBD1 (6 bases). There are 15 residues in the CDR3. V lost 1 base and J lost 6, with 14 bases in between. Germline loops: CDR1 SGHKS, CDR2 YYEKEE (reference sequence). CDR3 sequence: CASSLSGAIAQPQHF. CDR3 DNA sequence: TGTGCCAGCAGCTTGTCGGGGGCGATAGCTCAGCCCCAGCATTTT.

In this sample, this clonotype turned up many times. This chain connects TRBV2 to TRBJ1-6; no definite D call. This CDR3 contains 16 residues. The germline V and J ends were trimmed by 9 bases and 5 bases, with 20 bases remaining between them. Germline assignment: CDR1 SNHLY and CDR2 FYNNEI. The CDR3 reads CARGGSSNSHNSPLHF. The CDR3 coding sequence is TGTGCCAGAGGAGGGAGTTCCAATTCCCATAATTCACCCCTCCACTTT. Together with reference TRBV2 and TRBJ1-6, the CDR3 gives the full variable domain: EPEVTQTPSHQVTQMGQEVILRCVPISNHLYFYWYRQILGQKVEFLVSFYNNEISEKSEIFDDQFSVERPDGSNFTLKIRSTKLEDSAMYFCARGGSSNSHNSPLHFGNGTRLTVT.

At least ten counts were recorded for this clonotype. V is TRBV13 and J is TRBJ2-7, with 8 positions matching TRBD1. V shed 5 bases, J shed 5 bases, and the junction held 8 bases outside the gene matches. Germline CDR1 is PRHDT and CDR2 is FYEKMQ (reference sequence). This CDR3 region has 14 residues. CDR3: CASSHGQGNHEQYF. CDR3 DNA: TGTGCCAGCAGCCACGGACAGGGTAACCACGAGCAGTACTTC.